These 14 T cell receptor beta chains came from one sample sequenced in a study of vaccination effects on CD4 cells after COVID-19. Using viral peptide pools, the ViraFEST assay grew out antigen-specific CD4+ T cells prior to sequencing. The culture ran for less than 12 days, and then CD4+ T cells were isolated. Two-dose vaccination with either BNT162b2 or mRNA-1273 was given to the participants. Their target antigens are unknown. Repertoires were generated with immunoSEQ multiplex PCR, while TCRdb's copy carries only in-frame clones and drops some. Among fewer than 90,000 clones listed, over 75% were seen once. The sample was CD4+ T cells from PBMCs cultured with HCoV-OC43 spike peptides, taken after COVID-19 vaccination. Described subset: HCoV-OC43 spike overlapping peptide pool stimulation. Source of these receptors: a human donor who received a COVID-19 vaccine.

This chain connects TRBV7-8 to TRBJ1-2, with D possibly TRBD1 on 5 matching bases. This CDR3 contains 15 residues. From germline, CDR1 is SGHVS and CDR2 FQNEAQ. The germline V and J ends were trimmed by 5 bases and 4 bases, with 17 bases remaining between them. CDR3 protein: CASSATGTELYGYTF. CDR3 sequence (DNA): TGTGCCAGCAGCGCAACCGGGACTGAACTCTATGGCTACACCTTC.

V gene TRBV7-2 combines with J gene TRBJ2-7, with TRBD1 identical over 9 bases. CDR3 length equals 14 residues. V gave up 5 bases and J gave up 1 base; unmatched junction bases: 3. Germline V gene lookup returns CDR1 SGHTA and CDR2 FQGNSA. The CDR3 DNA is TGTGCCAGCAGCCCGGGGACAGGGTCCTACGAGCAGTACGTC. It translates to CASSPGTGSYEQYV.

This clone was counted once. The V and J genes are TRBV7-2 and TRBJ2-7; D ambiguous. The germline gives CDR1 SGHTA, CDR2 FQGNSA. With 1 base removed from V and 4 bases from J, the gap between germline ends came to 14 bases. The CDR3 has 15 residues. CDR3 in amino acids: CASSLGPRALYEQYV. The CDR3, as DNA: TGTGCCAGCAGCTTAGGGCCACGGGCTCTATACGAGCAGTACGTC.

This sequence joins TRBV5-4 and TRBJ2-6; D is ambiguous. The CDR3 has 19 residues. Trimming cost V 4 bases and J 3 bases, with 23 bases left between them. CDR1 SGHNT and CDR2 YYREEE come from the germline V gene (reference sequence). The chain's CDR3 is CASSLQRQQTNGGANVLTF. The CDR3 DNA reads TGTGCCAGCAGCCTTCAGAGGCAACAAACAAACGGTGGGGCCAACGTCCTGACTTTC. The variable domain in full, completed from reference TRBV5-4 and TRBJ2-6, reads ETGVTQSPTHLIKTRGQQVTLRCSSQSGHNTVSWYQQALGQGPQFIFQYYREEENGRGNFPPRFSGLQFPNYSSELNVNALELDDSALYLCASSLQRQQTNGGANVLTFGAGSRLTVL.

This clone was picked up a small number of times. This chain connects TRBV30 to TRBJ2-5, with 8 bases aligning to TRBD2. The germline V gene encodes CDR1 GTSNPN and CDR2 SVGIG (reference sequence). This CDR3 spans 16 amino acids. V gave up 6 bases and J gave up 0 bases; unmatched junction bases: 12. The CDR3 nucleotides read TGTGCCTGCTACGGGGGGGCCATCCCAAACCAAGAGACCCAGTACTTC. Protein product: CACYGGAIPNQETQYF.

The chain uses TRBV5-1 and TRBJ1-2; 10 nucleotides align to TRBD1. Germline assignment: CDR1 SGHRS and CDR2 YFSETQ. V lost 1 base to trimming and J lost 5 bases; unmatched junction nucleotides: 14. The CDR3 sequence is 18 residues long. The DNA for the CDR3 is TGCGCCAGCAGCTTGTCCGGGACAGGGGCCGCGGGGCGTTATGGCTACACCTTC. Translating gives CASSLSGTGAAGRYGYTF.

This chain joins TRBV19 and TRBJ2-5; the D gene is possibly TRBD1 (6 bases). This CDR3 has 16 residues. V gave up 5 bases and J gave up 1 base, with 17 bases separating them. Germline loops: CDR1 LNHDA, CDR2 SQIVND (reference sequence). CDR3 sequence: CASSAIRGQSQETQYF. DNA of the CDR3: TGTGCCAGTAGTGCCATTCGCGGACAGTCCCAAGAGACCCAGTACTTC.

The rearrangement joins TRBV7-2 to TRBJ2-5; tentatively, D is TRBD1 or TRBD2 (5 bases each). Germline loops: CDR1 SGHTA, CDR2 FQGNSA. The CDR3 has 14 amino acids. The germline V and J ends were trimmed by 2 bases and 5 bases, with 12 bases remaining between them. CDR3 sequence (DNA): TGTGCCAGCAGCTTACGGGGCTGGGGGGAGACCCAGTACTTC. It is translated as CASSLRGWGETQYF.

CDR3 protein: CASSLGGGSYEQYV. The CDR3 bases are TGTGCCAGCAGCTTGGGGGGGGGATCATACGAGCAGTACGTC. The gene calls are TRBV5-5 and TRBJ2-7; TRBD2 matches at 7 bases. Germline V gene data show CDR1 as SGHKS and CDR2 as YYEKEE (reference sequence). V was pared by 0 bases and J by 4 bases, with 4 bases of the junction left unmatched. This CDR3 contains 14 residues.

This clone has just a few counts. CDR3 nucleotides: TGTGCCAGCGCTACAGGGGTATTGGAAAAACTGTTTTTT. This codes for CASATGVLEKLFF. The V and J genes are TRBV2 and TRBJ1-4, with 7 bases fitting TRBD1. The V segment lost 8 bases and the J segment 8 bases; nucleotides outside the gene matches: 8. Germline values: CDR1 SNHLY, CDR2 FYNNEI. The CDR3 loop spans 13 amino acids. Full variable domain (rest looked up from reference TRBV2 and TRBJ1-4): EPEVTQTPSHQVTQMGQEVILRCVPISNHLYFYWYRQILGQKVEFLVSFYNNEISEKSEIFDDQFSVERPDGSNFTLKIRSTKLEDSAMYFCASATGVLEKLFFGSGTQLSVL.

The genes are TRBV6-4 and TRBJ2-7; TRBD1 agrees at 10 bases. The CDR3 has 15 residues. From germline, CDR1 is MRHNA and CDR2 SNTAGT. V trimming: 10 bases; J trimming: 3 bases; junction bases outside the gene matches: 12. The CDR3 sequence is CAKTGTGDRRYEQYV. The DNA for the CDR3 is TGTGCCAAGACCGGGACAGGGGATCGGCGCTACGAGCAGTACGTC.

The CDR3 reads CASSFRSSNNSPLHF. The CDR3 nucleotides read TGTGCCAGCTCCTTCCGGTCCTCGAACAATTCACCCCTCCACTTT. The chain has TRBV3-1 (or the pseudogene TRBV3-2) and TRBJ1-6; D is undetermined. Germline lookup yields CDR1 LGHDT and CDR2 YNNKEL (reference sequence). The ends were cut back, 8 bases at V and 7 bases at J, with 18 bases in the middle. The CDR3 contains 15 residues.

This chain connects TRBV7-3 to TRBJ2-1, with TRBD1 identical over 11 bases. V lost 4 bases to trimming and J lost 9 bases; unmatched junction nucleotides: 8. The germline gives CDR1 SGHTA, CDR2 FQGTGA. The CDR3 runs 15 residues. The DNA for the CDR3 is TGTGCCAGCAGCTCTGGACAGGGGGCTAGTAGTGAGCAGTTCTTC. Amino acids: CASSSGQGASSEQFF. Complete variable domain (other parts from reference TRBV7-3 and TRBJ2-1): GAGVSQTPSNKVTEKGKYVELRCDPISGHTALYWYRQSLGQGPEFLIYFQGTGAADDSGLPNDRFFAVRPEGSVSTLKIQRTERGDSAVYLCASSSGQGASSEQFFGPGTRLTVL.

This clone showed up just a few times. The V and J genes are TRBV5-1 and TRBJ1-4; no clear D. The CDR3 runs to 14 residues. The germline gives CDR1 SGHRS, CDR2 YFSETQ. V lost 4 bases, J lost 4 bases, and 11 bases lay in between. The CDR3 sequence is CASSIGRNNEKLFF. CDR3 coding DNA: TGCGCCAGCAGCATTGGACGGAATAATGAAAAACTGTTTTTT.